Listed here are 19 T cell receptor beta chains from one sample, sequenced in a study of T cell responses to AZD1222 COVID-19 vaccine. TCRdb keeps only in-frame clones here, not all; method: immunoSEQ multiplex PCR. This table holds 130,000 to 150,000 clones, 90% to 95% found once. The material was peripheral blood, obtained after recovery from COVID-19. Receptors originate from an adult who had recovered from COVID-19.

This sequence joins TRBV3-1 (or the pseudogene TRBV3-2) and TRBJ1-3; possible D gene TRBD1, 6 bases. Germline V gene sequence: CDR1 LGHDT, CDR2 YNNKEL (reference sequence). Trimming stripped 0 bases from V and 16 bases from J, with 16 bases between. The CDR3 has 13 amino acids. The CDR3 DNA reads as TGTGCCAGCAGCCAAGAGGGGGACACCCGTAGGTATTTT. Its translation: CASSQEGDTRRYF.

V gene TRBV3-1 (or the pseudogene TRBV3-2) combines with J gene TRBJ2-1, with TRBD2 identical over 7 bases. The germline V gene encodes CDR1 LGHDT and CDR2 YNNKEL (reference sequence). V dropped 0 bases and J dropped 6; count of bases not matched to a gene: 5. The CDR3 is 15 amino acids. CDR3 nucleotide sequence: TGTGCCAGCAGCCAAGATCTGGTAGCGGGCAATGAGCAGTTCTTC. Its translation is CASSQDLVAGNEQFF.

This chain joins TRBV10-1 and TRBJ2-1; 7 bases fit TRBD1. Trimming removed 4 bases from V and 5 bases from J; junction bases left unmatched: 8. Germline V lookup: CDR1 WNHNN, CDR2 SYGVQD (reference sequence). The CDR3 contains 15 residues. The CDR3 coding sequence is TGCGCCAGCAGTGGAGCCGGGACAGCCAACAATGAGCAGTTCTTC. It encodes CASSGAGTANNEQFF.

This chain connects TRBV18 to TRBJ1-6; D is unresolved. V was trimmed by 3 bases and J by 7 bases, leaving 13 bases between them. This CDR3 is 15 amino acids long. CDR1 and CDR2 from the germline V gene are KGHSH and LQKENI. The CDR3 loop is CASSPAATVNSPLHF. CDR3 sequence (DNA): TGTGCCAGCTCACCGGCAGCTACAGTAAATTCACCCCTCCACTTT. The full variable domain, rest sourced from reference TRBV18 and TRBJ1-6, is NAGVMQNPRHLVRRRGQEARLRCSPMKGHSHVYWYRQLPEEGLKFMVYLQKENIIDESGMPKERFSAEFPKEGPSILRIQQVVRGDSAAYFCASSPAATVNSPLHFGNGTRLTVT.

The CDR3 DNA is TGTGCCAGCAGTAAGTCGGGAGTAGATGTTTACGAGCAGTACTTC. This sequence encodes CASSKSGVDVYEQYF. The genes are TRBV6-5 and TRBJ2-7; a possible D gene is TRBD2 (6 bases). CDR1 and CDR2 from the germline V gene are MNHEY and SVGAGI. V dropped 5 bases and J dropped 4 bases, with 18 bases sitting between them. This CDR3 spans 15 amino acids.

The J gene is TRBJ2-3, the V gene TRBV9; 7 positions agree with TRBD2. Germline loops: CDR1 SGDLS, CDR2 YYNGEE. This CDR3 spans 16 amino acids. The V segment lost 0 bases and the J segment 2 bases; nucleotides outside the gene matches: 6. The CDR3, as DNA: TGTGCCAGCAGCGTAGTGGGCGGGAGTAACACAGATACGCAGTATTTT. As protein: CASSVVGGSNTDTQYF. The full variable domain, in which reference TRBV9 and TRBJ2-3 provide the parts outside the CDR3, is DSGVTQTPKHLITATGQRVTLRCSPRSGDLSVYWYQQSLDQGLQFLIQYYNGEERAKGNILERFSAQQFPDLHSELNLSSLELGDSALYFCASSVVGGSNTDTQYFGPGTRLTVL.

V and J are TRBV5-1 and TRBJ1-5; perhaps TRBD1 as D (5 bases). The CDR3 spans 14 residues. Trimming left V 0 bases short and J 5 bases short, with 9 bases between. Germline lookup yields CDR1 SGHRS and CDR2 YFSETQ. As DNA, the CDR3 is TGCGCCAGCAGCTTGGATTTGGGGGATCAGCCCCAGCATTTT. Its protein product is CASSLDLGDQPQHF.

V gene TRBV4-1 combines with J gene TRBJ2-1; D may be TRBD1 or TRBD2 (7 bases each). Germline V CDR1 and CDR2: MGHRA, YSYEKL. This CDR3 spans 17 amino acids. The ends were cut back, 0 bases at V and 2 bases at J, with 14 bases in the middle. CDR3 sequence (DNA): TGCGCCAGCAGCCAAGATAAGGGGGCGGGAGCCTACAATGAGCAGTTCTTC. This encodes CASSQDKGAGAYNEQFF.

The J gene is TRBJ1-5, the V gene TRBV11-3; D gene unclear. Germline V gene sequence: CDR1 SGHNT, CDR2 YENEEA. This CDR3 contains 15 residues. The DNA of the CDR3 is TGTAGGGTGGAAACGGTTGAGATTCTGAATCAGCCCCAGCATTTT. Protein product: CRVETVEILNQPQHF. Based on the CDR3 plus reference TRBV11-3 and TRBJ1-5, the full variable domain is EAGVVQSPRYKIIEKKQPVAFWCNPISGHNTLYWYLQNLGQGPELLIRYENEEAVDDSQLPKDRFSAERLKGVDSTLKIQPAELGDSAVYLCRVETVEILNQPQHFGDGTRLSIL.

The chain combines TRBV18 with TRBJ2-5; TRBD2 agrees at 7 bases. Trimming cost V 1 base and J 4 bases; bases outside gene matches: 6. The length of the CDR3 is 15 residues. Germline CDR1 reads KGHSH; CDR2 reads LQKENI. The CDR3 DNA follows: TGTGCCAGCTCACCACTCCGGGGAGGGGCAGAGACCCAGTACTTC. It encodes CASSPLRGGAETQYF.

This chain links TRBV3-1 (or the pseudogene TRBV3-2) with TRBJ2-7; 7 positions agree with TRBD1. This CDR3 spans 16 amino acids. Trimming cost V 3 bases and J 0 bases; bases outside gene matches: 8. Germline CDR1 LGHDT, CDR2 YNNKEL (reference sequence). In DNA form, the CDR3 reads TGTGCCAGCAGCCATTTACCGGGACAGAGCTCCTACGAGCAGTACTTC. Protein: CASSHLPGQSSYEQYF.

The chain carries TRBV10-1 and TRBJ2-3; 8 bases agree with TRBD2. This CDR3 comprises 15 residues. The junction had 7 bases not matched to a gene; V was cut back by 3 bases and J by 5 bases. Looked up from germline, CDR1 is WNHNN and CDR2 is SYGVQD (reference sequence). The CDR3 region has the DNA TGCGCCAGCAGTGAATTGGCGGGAGGTGGAGATACGCAGTATTTT. This sequence encodes CASSELAGGGDTQYF.

This clone showed up just once. The chain links TRBV9 to TRBJ2-4, with TRBD2 matching 9 bases. The CDR3 spans 14 residues. Germline V gene data show CDR1 as SGDLS and CDR2 as YYNGEE. The V gene end was trimmed by 4 bases and the J gene end by 9 bases; junction bases not matched to a gene: 8. The CDR3 is CASSPRTSAAIQYF. Written as DNA, the CDR3 is TGTGCCAGCAGCCCCCGGACTAGCGCGGCCATTCAGTACTTC.

V and J are TRBV3-1 (or the pseudogene TRBV3-2) and TRBJ1-6; D is perhaps TRBD1 (6 bases). Germline V gene lookup returns CDR1 LGHDT and CDR2 YNNKEL (reference sequence). CDR3 length: 15 residues. V gave up 5 bases and J gave up 9 bases, with 17 bases separating them. The CDR3 here is CASSLRTGLSSPLHF. As DNA, the CDR3 is TGTGCCAGCAGCTTGCGAACAGGGTTGAGTTCACCCCTCCACTTT.

V gene TRBV2 combines with J gene TRBJ1-5, with 9 positions matching TRBD1. The CDR3 totals 16 residues. J lost 1 base, V lost 6 bases, and 7 bases had no gene match. The germline V gene has CDR1 SNHLY and CDR2 FYNNEI. This CDR3 reads CASRGTGGGSNQPQHF. CDR3 bases: TGTGCCAGCAGGGGAACAGGGGGCGGGAGCAATCAGCCCCAGCATTTT.

This chain joins TRBV28 and TRBJ2-7; no reliable D call. From germline, CDR1 is MDHEN and CDR2 SYDVKM. The germline V and J ends were trimmed by 4 bases and 2 bases, with 12 bases remaining between them. The CDR3 sequence is 14 residues long. CDR3: CASSSQAAPYEQYF. CDR3 bases: TGTGCCAGCAGTTCGCAGGCTGCCCCCTACGAGCAGTACTTC.

This clone was recorded a few times. The J gene is TRBJ1-6, the V gene TRBV7-9; possible D gene TRBD1, 5 bases. Trimming removed 6 bases from V and 8 bases from J, with 23 bases in between. From germline, CDR1 is SEHNR and CDR2 FQNEAQ (reference sequence). There are 17 residues in the CDR3. CDR3 sequence: CASSMAGSGLLDSPLHF. CDR3 coding DNA: TGTGCCAGCAGTATGGCAGGGTCAGGACTCTTGGATTCACCCCTCCACTTT.

The V and J genes are TRBV5-4 and TRBJ2-3; 12 positions agree with TRBD2. Trimming removed 0 bases from V and 5 bases from J; junction bases left unmatched: 7. Germline V CDR1 and CDR2: SGHNT, YYREEE (reference sequence). CDR3 length: 17 amino acids. CDR3 DNA: TGTGCCAGCAGCTTGGCCGCTAGCGGGAGGGTGGGAGATACGCAGTATTTT. It codes for CASSLAASGRVGDTQYF. The variable domain in full, completed from reference TRBV5-4 and TRBJ2-3, reads ETGVTQSPTHLIKTRGQQVTLRCSSQSGHNTVSWYQQALGQGPQFIFQYYREEENGRGNFPPRFSGLQFPNYSSELNVNALELDDSALYLCASSLAASGRVGDTQYFGPGTRLTVL.

This chain joins TRBV7-2 and TRBJ2-5, with TRBD1 as a possible D gene (6 bases). The CDR3 is made up of 14 amino acids. Trimming removed 5 bases from V and 1 base from J, with 11 bases in between. CDR1 SGHTA and CDR2 FQGNSA come from the germline V gene. Here the CDR3 DNA reads TGTGCCAGCAGCCCCAGGGGTTTCCAAGAGACCCAGTACTTC. Protein product: CASSPRGFQETQYF.